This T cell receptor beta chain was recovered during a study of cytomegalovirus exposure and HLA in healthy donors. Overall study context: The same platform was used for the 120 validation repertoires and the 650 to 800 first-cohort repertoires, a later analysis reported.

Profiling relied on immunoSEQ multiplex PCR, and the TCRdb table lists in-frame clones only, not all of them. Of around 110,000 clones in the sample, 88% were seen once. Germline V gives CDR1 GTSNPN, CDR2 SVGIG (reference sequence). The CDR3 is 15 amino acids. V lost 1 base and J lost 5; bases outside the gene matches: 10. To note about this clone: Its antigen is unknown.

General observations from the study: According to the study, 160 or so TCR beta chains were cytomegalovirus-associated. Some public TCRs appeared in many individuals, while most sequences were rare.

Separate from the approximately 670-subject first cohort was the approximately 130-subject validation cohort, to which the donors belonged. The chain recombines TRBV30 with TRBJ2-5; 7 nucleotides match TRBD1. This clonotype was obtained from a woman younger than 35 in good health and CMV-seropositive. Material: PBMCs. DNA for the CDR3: TGTGCCTGGAGTGAAAAGGCAGGGGGTAGGGAGACCCAGTACTTC. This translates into CAWSEKAGGRETQYF.